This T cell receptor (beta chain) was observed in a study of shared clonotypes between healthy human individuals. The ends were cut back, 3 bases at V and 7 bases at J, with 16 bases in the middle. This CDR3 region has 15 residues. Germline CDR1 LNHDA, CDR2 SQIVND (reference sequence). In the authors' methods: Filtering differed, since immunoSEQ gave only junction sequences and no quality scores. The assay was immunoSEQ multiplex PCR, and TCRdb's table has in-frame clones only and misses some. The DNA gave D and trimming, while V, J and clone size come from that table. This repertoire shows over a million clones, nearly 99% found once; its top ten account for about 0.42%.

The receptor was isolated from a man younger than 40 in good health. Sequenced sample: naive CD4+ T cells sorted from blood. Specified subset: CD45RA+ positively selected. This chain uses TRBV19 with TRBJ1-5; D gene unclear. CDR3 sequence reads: CASSMILGGGQPQHF. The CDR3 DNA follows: TGTGCCAGTAGTATGATATTGGGAGGTGGACAGCCCCAGCATTTT. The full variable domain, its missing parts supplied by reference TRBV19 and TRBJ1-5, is DGGITQSPKYLFRKEGQNVTLSCEQNLNHDAMYWYRQDPGQGLRLIYYSQIVNDFQKGDIAEGYSVSREKKESFPLTVTSAQKNPTAFYLCASSMILGGGQPQHFGDGTRLSIL.